This record concerns one T cell receptor (beta chain) sequence. This specimen belongs to a study of blood T cells in healthy people across ages. V was clipped by 5 bases and J by 10 bases, with 18 bases between them. The CDR3 is made up of 14 amino acids. Germline V lookup: CDR1 SEHNR, CDR2 FQNEAQ (reference sequence). Next came a second PCR, run for roughly 6 to 11 cycles, which used a sample-barcoded 5' primer along with a J-beta primer mix. MiXCR, applied by TCRdb to the 5' RACE reads, yields one record per CDR3 protein. Here the sample spans about 800,000 distinct CDR3 sequences, 55% to 75% being singletons.

The receptor's source is a man in his thirties or forties in good health. The sequencing input was blood. V and J are TRBV7-9 and TRBJ2-1; D perhaps matches TRBD2 (7 bases). The CDR3 DNA follows: TGTGCCAGCAGCGTTAGGGGAGGGGGGAACGAGCAGTTCTTC. Translating gives CASSVRGGGNEQFF.